The rows below give T cell receptor beta chains drawn from one sample of a study of OX40 agonist ivuxolimab in advanced cancers. Sequencing used immunoSEQ multiplex PCR; TCRdb keeps in-frame clones, though not all of them. The repertoire has 55,000 to 75,000 clones, around 87% of them found once; the top ten carry around 0.99%. The starting material was CD4+ or CD8+ T cells sorted from blood, obtained in a trial of the OX40 agonist ivuxolimab. These receptors were collected from an adult with an advanced solid tumor such as melanoma, head and neck, liver or kidney cancer. The conserved cysteine and the conserved F or W are not part of the CDR3 here. Each record gives: J gene, V gene, CDR3 protein.

j_call: TRBJ2-7; v_call: TRBV10-3; cdr3_aa: AISESSDRVYEQY
j_call: TRBJ1-2; v_call: TRBV4-3; cdr3_aa: ASSQDLGGGYGYT
j_call: TRBJ2-7; v_call: TRBV19; cdr3_aa: ASSIADTSYEQY
j_call: TRBJ2-3; v_call: TRBV11-1; cdr3_aa: ASSSGQGNTQY
j_call: TRBJ2-2; v_call: TRBV9; cdr3_aa: ASSGDRWNTGELF
j_call: TRBJ2-1; v_call: TRBV11-3; cdr3_aa: ASSPGLAGLNEQF
j_call: TRBJ1-5; v_call: TRBV11-2; cdr3_aa: ASSTDRDQPQH
j_call: TRBJ1-2; v_call: TRBV7-9; cdr3_aa: ASSLEVGDGYT
j_call: TRBJ1-5; v_call: TRBV2; cdr3_aa: ASSFQGYNQPQH
j_call: TRBJ1-1; v_call: TRBV7-2; cdr3_aa: ASSLALNGEAF
j_call: TRBJ1-2; v_call: TRBV15; cdr3_aa: ATSRPDRGSDGYT
j_call: TRBJ1-1; v_call: TRBV6-1; cdr3_aa: ASSEGHAAGAEAF
j_call: TRBJ2-6; v_call: TRBV19; cdr3_aa: ASIQGISSGANVLT
j_call: TRBJ2-5; v_call: TRBV5-1; cdr3_aa: ASSFGGGRKDQETQY
j_call: TRBJ2-3; v_call: TRBV7-2; cdr3_aa: ASSKKQGAGTDTQY
j_call: TRBJ1-4; v_call: TRBV4-2; cdr3_aa: ASSQDLAGGEKLF